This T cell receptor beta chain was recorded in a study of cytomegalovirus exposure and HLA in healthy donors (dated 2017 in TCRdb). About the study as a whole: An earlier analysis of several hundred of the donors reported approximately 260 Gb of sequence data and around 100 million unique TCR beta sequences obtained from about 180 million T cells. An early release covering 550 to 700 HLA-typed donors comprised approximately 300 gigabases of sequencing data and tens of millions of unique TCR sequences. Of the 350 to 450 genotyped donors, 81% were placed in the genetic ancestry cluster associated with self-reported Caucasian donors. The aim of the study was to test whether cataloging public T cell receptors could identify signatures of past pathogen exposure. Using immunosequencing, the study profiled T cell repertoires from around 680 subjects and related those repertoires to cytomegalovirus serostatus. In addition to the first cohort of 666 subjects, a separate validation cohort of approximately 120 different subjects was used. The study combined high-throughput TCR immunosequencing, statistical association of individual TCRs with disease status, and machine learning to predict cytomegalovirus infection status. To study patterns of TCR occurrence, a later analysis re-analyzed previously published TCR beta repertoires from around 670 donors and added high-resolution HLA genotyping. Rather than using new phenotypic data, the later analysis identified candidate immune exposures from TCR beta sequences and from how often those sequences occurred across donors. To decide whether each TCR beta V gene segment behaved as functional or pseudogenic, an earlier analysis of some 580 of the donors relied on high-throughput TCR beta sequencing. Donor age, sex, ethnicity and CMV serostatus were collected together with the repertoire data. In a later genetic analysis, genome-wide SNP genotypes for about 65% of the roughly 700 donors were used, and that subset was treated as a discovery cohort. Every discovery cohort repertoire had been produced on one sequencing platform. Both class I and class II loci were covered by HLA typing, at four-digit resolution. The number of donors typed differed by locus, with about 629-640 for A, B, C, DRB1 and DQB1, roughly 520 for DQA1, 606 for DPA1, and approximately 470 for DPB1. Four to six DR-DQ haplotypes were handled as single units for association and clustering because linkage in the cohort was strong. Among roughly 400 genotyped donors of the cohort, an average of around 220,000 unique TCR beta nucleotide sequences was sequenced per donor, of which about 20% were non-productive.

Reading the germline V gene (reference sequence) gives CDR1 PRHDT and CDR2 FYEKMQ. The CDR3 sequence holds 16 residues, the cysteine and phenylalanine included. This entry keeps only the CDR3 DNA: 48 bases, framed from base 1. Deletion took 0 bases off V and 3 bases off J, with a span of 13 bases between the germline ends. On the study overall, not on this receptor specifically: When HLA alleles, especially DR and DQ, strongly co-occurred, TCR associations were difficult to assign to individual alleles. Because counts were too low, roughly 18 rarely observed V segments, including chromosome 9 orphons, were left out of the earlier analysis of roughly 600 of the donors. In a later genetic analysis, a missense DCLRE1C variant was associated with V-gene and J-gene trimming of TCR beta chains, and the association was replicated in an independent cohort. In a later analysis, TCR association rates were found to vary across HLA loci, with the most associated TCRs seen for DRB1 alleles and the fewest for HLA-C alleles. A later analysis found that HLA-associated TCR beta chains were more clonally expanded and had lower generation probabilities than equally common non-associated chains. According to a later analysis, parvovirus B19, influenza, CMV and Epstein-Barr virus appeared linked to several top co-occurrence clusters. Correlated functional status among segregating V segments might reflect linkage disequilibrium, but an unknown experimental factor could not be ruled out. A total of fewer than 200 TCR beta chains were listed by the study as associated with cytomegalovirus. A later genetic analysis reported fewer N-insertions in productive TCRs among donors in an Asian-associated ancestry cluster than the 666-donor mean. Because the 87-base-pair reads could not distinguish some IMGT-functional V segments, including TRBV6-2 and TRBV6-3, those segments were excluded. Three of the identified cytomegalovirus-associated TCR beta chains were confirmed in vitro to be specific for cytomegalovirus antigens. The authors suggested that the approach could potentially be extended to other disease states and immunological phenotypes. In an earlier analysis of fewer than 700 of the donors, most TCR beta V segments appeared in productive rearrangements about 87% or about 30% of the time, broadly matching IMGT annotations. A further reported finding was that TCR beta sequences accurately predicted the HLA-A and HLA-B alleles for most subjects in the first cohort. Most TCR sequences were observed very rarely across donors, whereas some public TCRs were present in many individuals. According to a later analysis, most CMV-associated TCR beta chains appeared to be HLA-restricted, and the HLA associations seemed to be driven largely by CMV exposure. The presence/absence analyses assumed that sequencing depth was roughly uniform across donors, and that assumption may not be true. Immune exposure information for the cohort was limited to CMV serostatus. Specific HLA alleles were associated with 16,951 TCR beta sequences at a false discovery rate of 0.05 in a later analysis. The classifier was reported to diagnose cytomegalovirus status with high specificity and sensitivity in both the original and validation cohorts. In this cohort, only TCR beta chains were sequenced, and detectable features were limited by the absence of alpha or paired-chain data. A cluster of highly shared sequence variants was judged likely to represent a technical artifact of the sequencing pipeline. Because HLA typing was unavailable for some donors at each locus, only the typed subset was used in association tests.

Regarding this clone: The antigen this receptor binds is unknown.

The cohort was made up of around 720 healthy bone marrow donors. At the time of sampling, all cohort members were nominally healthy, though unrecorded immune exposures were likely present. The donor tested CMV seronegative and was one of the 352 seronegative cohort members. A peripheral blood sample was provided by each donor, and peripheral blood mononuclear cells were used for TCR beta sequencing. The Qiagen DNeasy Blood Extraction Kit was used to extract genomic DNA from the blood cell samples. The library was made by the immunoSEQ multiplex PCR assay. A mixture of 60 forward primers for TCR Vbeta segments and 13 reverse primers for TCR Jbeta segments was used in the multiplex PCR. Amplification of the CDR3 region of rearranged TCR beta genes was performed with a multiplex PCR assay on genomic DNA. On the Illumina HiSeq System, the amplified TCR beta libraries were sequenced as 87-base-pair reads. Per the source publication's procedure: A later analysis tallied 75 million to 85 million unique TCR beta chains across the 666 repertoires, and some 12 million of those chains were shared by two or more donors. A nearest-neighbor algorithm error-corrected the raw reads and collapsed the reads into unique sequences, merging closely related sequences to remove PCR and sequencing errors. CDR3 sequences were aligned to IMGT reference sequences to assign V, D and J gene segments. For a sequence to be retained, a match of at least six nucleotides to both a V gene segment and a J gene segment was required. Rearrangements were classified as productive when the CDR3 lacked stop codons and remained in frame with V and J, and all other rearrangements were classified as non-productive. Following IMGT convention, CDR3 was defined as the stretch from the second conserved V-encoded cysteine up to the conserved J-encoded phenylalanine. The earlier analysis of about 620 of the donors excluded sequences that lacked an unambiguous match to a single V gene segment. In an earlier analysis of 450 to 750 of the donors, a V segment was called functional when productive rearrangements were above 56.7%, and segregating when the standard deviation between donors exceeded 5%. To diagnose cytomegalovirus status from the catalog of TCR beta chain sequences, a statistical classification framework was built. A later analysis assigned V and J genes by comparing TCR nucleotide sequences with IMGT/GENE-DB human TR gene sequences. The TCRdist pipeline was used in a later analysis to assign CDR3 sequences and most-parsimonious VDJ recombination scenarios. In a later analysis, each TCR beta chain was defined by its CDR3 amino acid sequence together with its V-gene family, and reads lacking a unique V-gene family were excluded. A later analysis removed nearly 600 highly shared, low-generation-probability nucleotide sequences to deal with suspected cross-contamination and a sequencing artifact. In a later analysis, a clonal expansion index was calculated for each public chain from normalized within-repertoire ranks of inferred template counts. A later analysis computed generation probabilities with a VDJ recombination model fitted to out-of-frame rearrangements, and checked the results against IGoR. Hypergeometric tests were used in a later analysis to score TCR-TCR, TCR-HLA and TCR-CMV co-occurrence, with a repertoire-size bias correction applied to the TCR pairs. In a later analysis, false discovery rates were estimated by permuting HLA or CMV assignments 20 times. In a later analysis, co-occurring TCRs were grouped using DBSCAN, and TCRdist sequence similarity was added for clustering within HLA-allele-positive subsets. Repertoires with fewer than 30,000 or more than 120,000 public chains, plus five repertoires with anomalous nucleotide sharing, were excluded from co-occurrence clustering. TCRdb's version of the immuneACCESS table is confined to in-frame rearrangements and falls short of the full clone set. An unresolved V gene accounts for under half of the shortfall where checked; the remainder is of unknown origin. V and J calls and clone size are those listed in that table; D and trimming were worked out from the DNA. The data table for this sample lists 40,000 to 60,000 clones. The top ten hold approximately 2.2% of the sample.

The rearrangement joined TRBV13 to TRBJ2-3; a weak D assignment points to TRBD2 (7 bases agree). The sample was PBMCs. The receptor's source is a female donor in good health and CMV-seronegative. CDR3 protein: CASSLGGGRGTDTQYF. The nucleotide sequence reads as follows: TGTGCCAGCAGCTTAGGCGGGGGGAGGGGGACAGATACGCAGTATTTT.